This T cell receptor (beta chain) was recorded in a study of blood T cell repertoires in COVID-19. Study background: Collection of acute and convalescent COVID-19 samples took place in the United States, Italy and Spain. T cells, B-cell-depleted T cells, or PBMCs provided the cDNA or gDNA that served as material.

This CDR3 is built from 15 residues. The V and J ends lost 1 base and 5 bases respectively, with 15 bases between them. Germline CDR1 and CDR2: SGDLS and YYNGEE. In the authors' workflow: Counts of nucleated cells, estimated from reference gene primer amplification, were obtained. Some clones are missing from TCRdb's copy, which holds only in-frame ones; the method was immunoSEQ multiplex PCR. Clonal size and the V and J genes are those of that table, whereas D and trimming came from the DNA. The table includes approximately 70,000 clones, about 80% detected once. The chain carries TRBV9 and TRBJ1-1; a weak D match, TRBD1 (6 bases). Sequencing was done on a sample of peripheral blood. This clonotype was obtained from a woman in her sixties or seventies with acute or convalescent COVID-19. The CDR3 bases are TGTGCCAGCAGCGTATCCCCGCAGGGGAGTACTGAAGCTTTCTTT. As protein: CASSVSPQGSTEAFF. Combining the CDR3 with reference TRBV9 and TRBJ1-1 gives the whole variable domain DSGVTQTPKHLITATGQRVTLRCSPRSGDLSVYWYQQSLDQGLQFLIQYYNGEERAKGNILERFSAQQFPDLHSELNLSSLELGDSALYFCASSVSPQGSTEAFFGQGTRLTVV.